These 29 T cell receptor beta chains share one sample of origin, sequenced in a study of blood T cell repertoires in COVID-19. TCRdb's copy holds only in-frame clones and misses some; the assay was immunoSEQ multiplex PCR. This table holds roughly 100,000 clones, 70% to 90% found once. The sample was peripheral blood. These receptors were taken from a man aged 50-59 years with active COVID-19.

This clone turned up a few times. The V call is TRBV13, the J call TRBJ2-6; 10 nucleotides agree with TRBD1. The CDR3 has 19 amino acids. Germline V gene lookup returns CDR1 PRHDT and CDR2 FYEKMQ (reference sequence). The J segment lost 3 bases and the V segment lost 3 bases, leaving 11 bases of the junction unmatched. As DNA, the CDR3 is TGTGCCAGCAGCTTCTACCGGGACAGGGGAAAAGGTGGGGCCAACGTCCTGACTTTC. Translating gives CASSFYRDRGKGGANVLTF. The entire variable domain, with the rest obtained from reference TRBV13 and TRBJ2-6, is as follows: AAGVIQSPRHLIKEKRETATLKCYPIPRHDTVYWYQQGPGQDPQFLISFYEKMQSDKGSIPDRFSAQQFSDYHSELNMSSLELGDSALYFCASSFYRDRGKGGANVLTFGAGSRLTVL.

The J gene is TRBJ2-5, the V gene TRBV5-1; 10 positions agree with TRBD2. V was pared by 4 bases and J by 4 bases, with 7 bases of the junction left unmatched. The CDR3 totals 15 residues. Germline V gene data show CDR1 as SGHRS and CDR2 as YFSETQ. CDR3: CASSAGLAVGETQYF. CDR3 coding DNA: TGCGCCAGCAGCGCCGGACTAGCGGTGGGAGAGACCCAGTACTTC. Combining the CDR3 with reference TRBV5-1 and TRBJ2-5 gives the whole variable domain KAGVTQTPRYLIKTRGQQVTLSCSPISGHRSVSWYQQTPGQGLQFLFEYFSETQRNKGNFPGRFSGRQFSNSRSEMNVSTLELGDSALYLCASSAGLAVGETQYFGPGTRLLVL.

This chain joins TRBV3-1 (or the pseudogene TRBV3-2) and TRBJ2-3, with D perhaps TRBD2 (6 bases). Trimming pared 3 bases from V and 2 bases from J, leaving 6 bases between. The CDR3 loop spans 13 amino acids. Per the germline V gene, CDR1 is LGHDT and CDR2 is YNNKEL (reference sequence). CDR3: CASSQDYTDTQYF. For the CDR3, the DNA is TGTGCCAGCAGCCAGGACTACACAGATACGCAGTATTTT.

Ten or more counts support this clone. V gene TRBV2 combines with J gene TRBJ2-1; D possibly corresponds to TRBD2 (5 bases). The V end was cut by 7 bases, the J end by 5 bases, with 15 bases between. This CDR3 comprises 14 residues. CDR1 is SNHLY, CDR2 FYNNEI, per germline. The DNA for the CDR3 is TGTGCCAGCAAGAGGACTTTTCTTAACAATGAGCAGTTCTTC. This gives the protein CASKRTFLNNEQFF. Combining the CDR3 with reference TRBV2 and TRBJ2-1 gives the whole variable domain EPEVTQTPSHQVTQMGQEVILRCVPISNHLYFYWYRQILGQKVEFLVSFYNNEISEKSEIFDDQFSVERPDGSNFTLKIRSTKLEDSAMYFCASKRTFLNNEQFFGPGTRLTVL.

This clone has a single count. The V gene is TRBV10-1, the J gene TRBJ1-5, with 9 positions matching TRBD1. The CDR3 is made up of 17 amino acids. Germline trimming cut 6 bases from V and 2 bases from J; bases unmatched to any gene: 11. Germline CDR1 and CDR2: WNHNN and SYGVQD (reference sequence). CDR3 bases: TGCGCCAGCAGCGACGAAGACAGGGGGAGGGGCAATCAGCCCCAGCATTTT. Its protein product is CASSDEDRGRGNQPQHF.

The chain joins TRBV19 to TRBJ1-2; D perhaps matches TRBD1 (6 bases). Per germline, CDR1 LNHDA and CDR2 SQIVND (reference sequence). The V end was cut by 6 bases, the J end by 5 bases, with 13 bases between. This CDR3 comprises 13 residues. This chain's CDR3 is CASSVKGGYGYTF. In nucleotides, the CDR3 is TGTGCCAGTAGCGTAAAAGGGGGATATGGCTACACCTTC. The full variable domain, completed using reference TRBV19 and TRBJ1-2, is DGGITQSPKYLFRKEGQNVTLSCEQNLNHDAMYWYRQDPGQGLRLIYYSQIVNDFQKGDIAEGYSVSREKKESFPLTVTSAQKNPTAFYLCASSVKGGYGYTFGSGTRLTVV.

This chain links TRBV19 with TRBJ2-1, with 8 bases lining up with TRBD1. CDR3 length equals 16 residues. Germline-derived CDR1 and CDR2 are LNHDA and SQIVND (reference sequence). The ends lost 5 bases at V and 5 bases at J; junction bases unmatched: 11. In DNA form, the CDR3 reads TGTGCCAGTAGTCGCCCTACTCAGACAGGGGACAATGAGCAGTTCTTC. Its protein product is CASSRPTQTGDNEQFF.

The chain joins TRBV7-3 to TRBJ2-2, with D possibly being TRBD2 (6 bases). This CDR3 contains 16 residues. V gave up 5 bases and J gave up 4 bases, with 17 bases separating them. Germline V CDR1 and CDR2: SGHTA, FQGTGA. CDR3 protein: CASSPSSGRGTGELFF. The CDR3 DNA sequence: TGTGCCAGCAGCCCCTCCAGCGGGCGGGGCACCGGGGAGCTGTTTTTT.

This chain connects TRBV7-2 to TRBJ2-3, with TRBD2 identical over 8 bases. CDR1 is SGHTA and CDR2 is FQGNSA in the germline V gene. The CDR3 loop spans 15 amino acids. After removal of 2 bases from V and 1 base from J, the junction contained 2 bases not matched to a gene. The CDR3 nucleotides are TGTGCCAGCAGCTTAATGCGGGGGGGCACAGATACGCAGTATTTT. It yields the protein CASSLMRGGTDTQYF.

The chain employs TRBV7-9 and TRBJ1-4; TRBD1 agrees at 9 bases. In germline, CDR1 is SEHNR, CDR2 FQNEAQ (reference sequence). This CDR3 region has 15 residues. J gave up 8 bases and V 1 base, and 5 bases lay outside the gene matches. The CDR3 DNA follows: TGTGCCAGCAGCTTAGGGGGACAGGGATCCGAAAAACTGTTTTTT. Translated: CASSLGGQGSEKLFF. Full variable domain (outside the CDR3, taken from reference TRBV7-9 and TRBJ1-4): DTGVSQNPRHKITKRGQNVTFRCDPISEHNRLYWYRQTLGQGPEFLTYFQNEAQLEKSRLLSDRFSAERPKGSFSTLEIQRTEQGDSAMYLCASSLGGQGSEKLFFGSGTQLSVL.

The chain employs TRBV18 and TRBJ2-2, with D tentatively TRBD2 (6 bases). Germline V gene sequence: CDR1 KGHSH, CDR2 LQKENI. The CDR3 spans 20 residues. V lost 3 bases and J 0 bases, leaving 23 bases between the germline ends. The DNA of the CDR3 is TGTGCCAGCTCACCTGTCTCAGGGACTCCCCGGGCCTCGAACACCGGGGAGCTGTTTTTT. This gives the protein CASSPVSGTPRASNTGELFF.

For the CDR3, the DNA is TGTGCCAGCAGCGGTAACAGGGATAATTATGGCTACACCTTC. Protein product: CASSGNRDNYGYTF. The J gene is TRBJ1-2, the V gene TRBV9, with a tentative D call TRBD1 (6 bases). Trimming pared 3 bases from V and 5 bases from J, leaving 14 bases between. The CDR3 is 14 residues long. Germline CDR1 reads SGDLS; CDR2 reads YYNGEE.

This clone came up once. V and J are TRBV18 and TRBJ1-5; D is unclear. The V and J ends lost 6 bases and 4 bases respectively, with 7 bases between them. CDR3 length: 12 residues. CDR1 KGHSH and CDR2 LQKENI come from the germline V gene. DNA of the CDR3: TGTGCCAGCTCGCCTGAGAATCAGCCCCAGCATTTT. Protein sequence: CASSPENQPQHF.

The chain uses TRBV27 and TRBJ2-1, with 11 bases identical to TRBD2. CDR3 length: 16 residues. J lost 3 bases, V lost 5 bases, and 6 bases had no gene match. Germline V CDR1 and CDR2: MNHEY, SMNVEV (reference sequence). The CDR3 loop reads CASSGGTSGNYNEQFF. The CDR3 DNA follows: TGTGCCAGCAGTGGAGGGACTAGCGGTAACTACAATGAGCAGTTCTTC.

The DNA for the CDR3 is TGTGCCAGCGACCGTCTAGCTAGAAATGAGCAGTTCTTC. Translation gives CASDRLARNEQFF. The genes are TRBV7-9 and TRBJ2-1, with a weak D call TRBD2 (5 bases). This CDR3 is 13 amino acids long. In germline, CDR1 is SEHNR, CDR2 FQNEAQ (reference sequence). V lost 8 bases and J lost 7, with 15 bases in between.

The V and J genes are TRBV10-3 and TRBJ2-5; D gene ambiguous. V was clipped by 0 bases and J by 3 bases, with 11 bases between them. The CDR3 spans 15 residues. The germline CDR1 and CDR2 sequences are ENHRY and SYGVKD. The CDR3 bases are TGTGCCATCAGTGAGTCCTTCAACAGAAAAGAGACCCAGTACTTC. Protein: CAISESFNRKETQYF.

V usage is TRBV5-1 and J usage is TRBJ1-1, with D possibly matching TRBD1 (5 bases). This CDR3 region has 15 residues. V lost 0 bases and J lost 2, with 11 bases in between. Germline V CDR1 and CDR2: SGHRS, YFSETQ. CDR3 nucleotides: TGCGCCAGCAGCTTGGGGGCAGGGCAAAACACTGAAGCTTTCTTT. Its translation: CASSLGAGQNTEAFF.

The chain combines TRBV5-4 with TRBJ1-1, with TRBD1 identical over 9 bases. Losses at the gene ends were 2 bases for V and 3 bases for J; bases not matched to a gene: 5. This CDR3 region has 15 residues. Germline CDR1 is SGHNT and CDR2 is YYREEE (reference sequence). CDR3 sequence reads: CASSFQTGGYTEAFF. DNA for the CDR3: TGTGCCAGCAGCTTTCAGACAGGGGGGTACACTGAAGCTTTCTTT.

This chain connects TRBV4-2 to TRBJ2-2; TRBD1 is a possible D gene (5 bases). The length of the CDR3 is 17 residues. CDR1 LGHNA and CDR2 YNFKEQ come from the germline V gene. V was pared by 0 bases and J by 1 base, with 12 bases between. The CDR3 loop is CASSQDRKQVNTGELFF. CDR3 DNA: TGTGCCAGCAGCCAAGATCGGAAACAGGTGAACACCGGGGAGCTGTTTTTT.

The chain uses TRBV20-1 and TRBJ2-7; D call uncertain. Germline V lookup: CDR1 DFQATT, CDR2 SNEGSKA (reference sequence). The CDR3 has 12 amino acids. Trimming cost V 3 bases and J 4 bases, with 10 bases left between them. CDR3 loop: CSASPTSYEQYF. The CDR3 DNA reads as TGCAGTGCTAGTCCTACTTCGTACGAGCAGTACTTC.

This clone was counted only a few times. The chain joins TRBV7-9 to TRBJ2-2, with a tentative D call TRBD2 (6 bases). This CDR3 contains 16 residues. Per the germline V gene, CDR1 is SEHNR and CDR2 is FQNEAQ (reference sequence). Trimming shortened V by 3 bases and J by 1 base, and 12 bases separated the two germline ends. The CDR3 sequence: CASSFLTRVNTGELFF. In nucleotides, the CDR3 is TGTGCCAGCAGCTTCCTGACTAGGGTGAACACCGGGGAGCTGTTTTTT. Full variable domain (rest looked up from reference TRBV7-9 and TRBJ2-2): DTGVSQNPRHKITKRGQNVTFRCDPISEHNRLYWYRQTLGQGPEFLTYFQNEAQLEKSRLLSDRFSAERPKGSFSTLEIQRTEQGDSAMYLCASSFLTRVNTGELFFGEGSRLTVL.

This clone was seen a single time. The chain joins TRBV18 to TRBJ1-5; 7 nucleotides align to TRBD1. V gave up 2 bases and J gave up 1 base; unmatched junction bases: 2. The CDR3 consists of 15 residues. Germline V gene lookup returns CDR1 KGHSH and CDR2 LQKENI. The CDR3 is CASSPRGLSNQPQHF. CDR3 nucleotides: TGTGCCAGCTCACCAAGGGGGCTAAGCAATCAGCCCCAGCATTTT.

The rearrangement links TRBV9 to TRBJ2-6; 7 nucleotides agree with TRBD2. The V segment lost 1 base and the J segment 0 bases; nucleotides outside the gene matches: 7. The CDR3 runs to 18 residues. CDR1 and CDR2 (germline): SGDLS, YYNGEE. The CDR3 coding sequence is TGTGCCAGCAGCGTACTGGGGAGGGCAAGCTCTGGGGCCAACGTCCTGACTTTC. Protein sequence: CASSVLGRASSGANVLTF.

The V call is TRBV5-1, the J call TRBJ2-5; tentative D call: TRBD2 (5 bases). The CDR3 length is 12 residues. Germline assignment: CDR1 SGHRS and CDR2 YFSETQ. Trimming shortened V by 4 bases and J by 10 bases, and 14 bases separated the two germline ends. CDR3 DNA: TGCGCCAGCAGCAGTAACCGGGGTGACCAGTACTTC. It translates to CASSSNRGDQYF.

The chain couples TRBV5-6 to TRBJ1-3, with D unclear. Germline loops: CDR1 SGHDT, CDR2 YYEEEE. CDR3 length: 13 residues. Between the trimmed V and J ends, which lost 3 bases and 0 bases, there was a span of 4 bases. Written as DNA, the CDR3 is TGTGCCAGCAGCTCCCACTCTGGAAACACCATATATTTT. Residues: CASSSHSGNTIYF.

The chain is built from TRBV28 and TRBJ2-5; 7 bases agree with TRBD2. This CDR3 contains 15 residues. Germline CDR1 is MDHEN and CDR2 is SYDVKM. The junction had 8 bases not matched to a gene; V was cut back by 3 bases and J by 4 bases. In DNA, the CDR3 is TGTGCCAGCAGTTTCTTGGGAGGGGAGAGAGAGACCCAGTACTTC. This sequence encodes CASSFLGGERETQYF.

The V gene is TRBV19, the J gene TRBJ1-4; 7 nucleotides line up with TRBD1. The CDR3 loop spans 15 amino acids. V lost 5 bases to trimming and J lost 8 bases; unmatched junction nucleotides: 11. Germline CDR1 reads LNHDA; CDR2 reads SQIVND (reference sequence). DNA of the CDR3: TGTGCCAGTAGTGGAAGAACAGGGGTCTGGGAAAAACTGTTTTTT. Translating gives CASSGRTGVWEKLFF.

The count of this clone is one. V gene TRBV7-2 combines with J gene TRBJ2-3, with a possible D match to TRBD2 (6 bases). Trimming shortened V by 2 bases and J by 8 bases, and 11 bases separated the two germline ends. The germline CDR1 and CDR2 sequences are SGHTA and FQGNSA. The CDR3 runs 13 residues. In nucleotides, the CDR3 is TGTGCCAGCAGCTTAACGCGGGATGCTACGCAGTATTTT. Residues: CASSLTRDATQYF.

V gene TRBV19 combines with J gene TRBJ1-1; tentative D call: TRBD1 (6 bases). The V gene lost 3 bases and the J gene lost 6 bases, with 17 bases spanning the gap. The CDR3 contains 15 residues. CDR1 is LNHDA and CDR2 is SQIVND in the germline V gene (reference sequence). The DNA of the CDR3 is TGTGCCAGTAGTATCGCGAGACCACAGGGCCCTGAAGCTTTCTTT. Amino acid sequence: CASSIARPQGPEAFF. Drawing the rest from reference TRBV19 and TRBJ1-1, the complete variable domain is DGGITQSPKYLFRKEGQNVTLSCEQNLNHDAMYWYRQDPGQGLRLIYYSQIVNDFQKGDIAEGYSVSREKKESFPLTVTSAQKNPTAFYLCASSIARPQGPEAFFGQGTRLTVV.